This is a list of T cell receptor beta chains from one sample in a study of post-analysis software for immune sequencing data. One entry per CDR3 protein, called by TCRdb with MiXCR from the PCR reads. The profile shows 650,000 to 850,000 distinct CDR3 sequences, 46% of them singletons. The specimen sequenced was blood. The receptors here all came from a girl aged 10 to 17 with multiple sclerosis. CDR3s include the opening cysteine and the closing phenylalanine or tryptophan. The D gene is left open where the match is weak. For some rows the clone size is stated as once, few or many, or as a class when expanded; others skip it.

J: TRBJ2-7
V: TRBV4-3
size: once
D: TRBD2
DNA: TGCGCCAGCAGCACCGGGACTAGTCGCTACAATGAGCAGTACTTC
CDR3: CASSTGTSRYNEQYF

J: TRBJ2-1
V: TRBV6-6
size: -
D: TRBD2
DNA: TGTGCCAGCAGTTCGGTACTAGCGGTAGGTGGGCGCAATGAGCAGTTCTTC
CDR3: CASSSVLAVGGRNEQFF

J: TRBJ2-1
V: TRBV2
size: -
D: -
DNA: TGTGCCAGCAGTGGGGGGAGGACTATTGGTTACAATGAGCAGTTCTTC
CDR3: CASSGGRTIGYNEQFF

J: TRBJ2-6
V: TRBV28
size: -
D: -
DNA: TGTGCCAGCAAACTAACAGGCTCGTTATCTGGGGCCAACGTCCTGACTTTC
CDR3: CASKLTGSLSGANVLTF

J: TRBJ2-7
V: TRBV20-1
size: -
D: -
DNA: TGCAGTGCTAGAGATCTGGCGGAAGCCCTCTACGAGCAGTACTTC
CDR3: CSARDLAEALYEQYF

J: TRBJ2-1
V: TRBV4-1
size: few
D: TRBD2
DNA: TGCGCCAGCAGCCTCCCGACTAGCGGGTCCAGCAATGAGCAGTTCTTC
CDR3: CASSLPTSGSSNEQFF

J: TRBJ1-1
V: TRBV12-3/TRBV12-4
size: once
D: -
DNA: TGTGCCAGCAGTTTGTCCGTTGAAGCTTTCTTT
CDR3: CASSLSVEAFF

J: TRBJ2-1
V: TRBV7-8
size: -
D: -
DNA: TGTGCCAGCAGCTCGAGTACAGGGAGCTCCTACAATGAGCAGTTCTTC
CDR3: CASSSSTGSSYNEQFF

J: TRBJ2-5
V: TRBV5-5
size: few
D: -
DNA: TGTGCCAGCAGCTCGGACAGCCCGGAGTACCAAGAGACCCAGTACTTC
CDR3: CASSSDSPEYQETQYF

J: TRBJ2-5
V: TRBV7-3
size: -
D: -
DNA: TGTGCCAGCAGCTCGCGCCCCACAGAGACCCAGTACTTC
CDR3: CASSSRPTETQYF

J: TRBJ2-3
V: TRBV15
size: once
D: -
DNA: TGCGCGTGGGGCGGGCCCGGGAGCACAGATACGCAGTATTTT
CDR3: CAWGGPGSTDTQYF

J: TRBJ2-1
V: TRBV27
size: -
D: TRBD1
DNA: TGTGCCAGCACTAGACAGGGGACCTACAATGAGCAGTTCTTC
CDR3: CASTRQGTYNEQFF

J: TRBJ1-4
V: TRBV25-1
size: -
D: -
DNA: TGTGCCAGCCGGGACACTGCAACTAATGAAAAACTGTTTTTT
CDR3: CASRDTATNEKLFF

J: TRBJ1-5
V: TRBV20-1
size: -
D: -
DNA: TGCAGTGCAGGTCAAGGGGTCTCCGGATGGCAGCCCCAGCATTTT
CDR3: CSAGQGVSGWQPQHF

J: TRBJ2-5
V: TRBV6-2/TRBV6-3
size: few
D: TRBD2
DNA: TGTGCCAGCAGTTCGTCTAGCGGGAGTCAGGAGACCCAGTACTTC
CDR3: CASSSSSGSQETQYF

J: TRBJ2-1
V: TRBV20-1
size: -
D: TRBD2
DNA: TGCAGTGCTAGAGTGGTGGGAGGGCCGCTGTTCTTC
CDR3: CSARVVGGPLFF

J: TRBJ1-1
V: TRBV12-3/TRBV12-4
size: few
D: TRBD1
DNA: TGTGCCAGCAATCAGGGGGCTTTGACTGAAGCTTTCTTT
CDR3: CASNQGALTEAFF

J: TRBJ2-4
V: TRBV13
size: few
D: TRBD2
DNA: TGTGCCAGCAGCCCGCGGTTGACTAGCGGGAGTCTGAGGGCCAAAAACATTCAGTACTTC
CDR3: CASSPRLTSGSLRAKNIQYF

J: TRBJ2-3
V: TRBV5-1
size: -
D: TRBD2
DNA: TGCGCCAGCAGCTTGGCCTCAGTATACGCCCAGCGGGGTGCAACTAGCACAGATACGCAGTATTTT
CDR3: CASSLASVYAQRGATSTDTQYF

J: TRBJ2-7
V: TRBV7-9
size: -
D: -
DNA: TGTGCCAGCAGCCGTGTGTTGGGCTACGAGCAGTACTTC
CDR3: CASSRVLGYEQYF

J: TRBJ1-4
V: TRBV4-3
size: few
D: TRBD1
DNA: TGCGCCAGCAGCCAGACGACAGGGCCTGAAAAACTGTTTTTT
CDR3: CASSQTTGPEKLFF

J: TRBJ2-7
V: TRBV7-9
size: few
D: TRBD2
DNA: TGTGCCAGCAGCCTATTAGGGACTAGCTATTACGAGCAGTACTTC
CDR3: CASSLLGTSYYEQYF

J: TRBJ1-2
V: TRBV20-1
size: -
D: -
DNA: TGCAGTGCCCCAACCCTCCGGGATTATGGCTACACCTTC
CDR3: CSAPTLRDYGYTF

J: TRBJ2-7
V: TRBV7-2
size: -
D: TRBD2
DNA: TGTGCCAGCAGCTTCCCTAGCGGGCCTCCCTACGAGCAGTACTTC
CDR3: CASSFPSGPPYEQYF

J: TRBJ1-2
V: TRBV5-6
size: -
D: -
DNA: TGTGCCAGCAGCTTTTCAGGGCCGAGGGATGGCTACACCTTC
CDR3: CASSFSGPRDGYTF

J: TRBJ1-1
V: TRBV7-9
size: -
D: -
DNA: TGTGCCAGCAGCCCGACGGACACTGAAGCTTTCTTT
CDR3: CASSPTDTEAFF

J: TRBJ2-5
V: TRBV21-1
size: -
D: -
DNA: TGTGCCAGCAGCATTGGGACTAGCGTGGGAGAGACCCAGTACTTC
CDR3: CASSIGTSVGETQYF

J: TRBJ2-5
V: TRBV20-1
size: -
D: -
DNA: TGCAGTGCTAGAGCGGTGGCGGGCTTAGAGACCCAGTACTTC
CDR3: CSARAVAGLETQYF

J: TRBJ2-5
V: TRBV7-2
size: -
D: -
DNA: TGTGCCAGCAGCTTAGTGGGGCAGGGAGTGAAGGAGCAGTACTTC
CDR3: CASSLVGQGVKEQYF

J: TRBJ2-5
V: TRBV10-3
size: -
D: -
DNA: TGTGCCATCAGTGAGGGACCCTTCGAAGGGGAGACCCAGTACTTC
CDR3: CAISEGPFEGETQYF

J: TRBJ2-3
V: TRBV20-1
size: few
D: TRBD2
DNA: TGCAGATTAGCGGGAAACACAGATACGCAGTATTTT
CDR3: CRLAGNTDTQYF

J: TRBJ2-5
V: TRBV10-2
size: -
D: TRBD1
DNA: TGCGCCAGCAGTGAGGCCGGGACAGCCCAAGAGACCCAGTACTTC
CDR3: CASSEAGTAQETQYF

J: TRBJ2-3
V: TRBV10-3
size: -
D: TRBD2
DNA: TGTGCCATTGCCGGGACTAGCGGCACAGATACGCAGTATTTT
CDR3: CAIAGTSGTDTQYF

J: TRBJ1-2
V: TRBV30
size: -
D: -
DNA: TGTGCCTCGCCAGGACATTTGGGCTATGGCTACACCTTC
CDR3: CASPGHLGYGYTF

J: TRBJ2-1
V: TRBV5-1
size: few
D: -
DNA: TGCGCCAGCAGCATTTACGACCGGGACGATGAGCAGTTCTTC
CDR3: CASSIYDRDDEQFF

J: TRBJ2-1
V: TRBV20-1
size: -
D: -
DNA: TGCAGTGCAGCCTACCCGGGACCAGCGGCCAAAGAGCAGTTCTTC
CDR3: CSAAYPGPAAKEQFF

J: TRBJ2-5
V: TRBV28
size: few
D: -
DNA: TGTGCCAGCAGTTTGCAGACGGACGACCAAGAGACCCAGTACTTC
CDR3: CASSLQTDDQETQYF

J: TRBJ1-1
V: TRBV9
size: -
D: TRBD1
DNA: TGTGCCAGCAGCTCATGGGACAGGGAGGCTGAAGCTTTCTTT
CDR3: CASSSWDREAEAFF

J: TRBJ2-7
V: TRBV7-9
size: -
D: TRBD1
DNA: TGTGCCAGCAGCCGACAGGGAACCCTCTCCTACGAGCAGTACTTC
CDR3: CASSRQGTLSYEQYF

J: TRBJ2-1
V: TRBV4-3
size: -
D: TRBD1
DNA: TGCGCCAGCAGCCAAGTTGGGACAGGGGAGCAGTTCTTC
CDR3: CASSQVGTGEQFF

J: TRBJ2-5
V: TRBV20-1
size: many
D: -
DNA: TGCAGTGCTCTCTATAGGGGGACGGAAGTTTGGGAGACCCAGTACTTC
CDR3: CSALYRGTEVWETQYF

J: TRBJ1-2
V: TRBV5-6
size: -
D: TRBD1
DNA: TGTGCCAGCAGCTTCGGGACAGGGAATGGCTACACCTTC
CDR3: CASSFGTGNGYTF

J: TRBJ1-6
V: TRBV4-1
size: -
D: -
DNA: TGCGCCAGCAGCCTACGGGTCTCCCATTCACCCCTCCACTTT
CDR3: CASSLRVSHSPLHF

J: TRBJ1-5
V: TRBV19
size: few
D: TRBD1
DNA: TGTGCCAGTAGTGCCCTACAGGGGAGACAGGTCAATCAGCCCCAGCATTTT
CDR3: CASSALQGRQVNQPQHF

J: TRBJ2-1
V: TRBV6-4
size: -
D: -
DNA: TGTGCCAGTGGACCTTACCCCCAGAGTGAGCAGTTCTTC
CDR3: CASGPYPQSEQFF